This entry is about one T cell receptor (beta chain). As originally analysed: Reference gene primer amplification gave nucleated cell count estimates. Sequencing was performed with immunoSEQ multiplex PCR; in TCRdb, only in-frame clones are kept and a portion is missing. The DNA was the basis for D and trimming; V, J and clone size are from that table. The sample holds 130,000 to 150,000 clones, 84% seen once. From germline, CDR1 is SGHNT and CDR2 YYREEE (reference sequence). This CDR3 contains 14 residues. The V end was cut by 2 bases, the J end by 5 bases, with 13 bases between. This sample stems from a study of blood T cell repertoires in COVID-19. Study information: Samples representing acute and convalescent COVID-19 were sourced from the United States, Italy and Spain. PBMCs, B-cell-depleted T cells, or T cells provided the cDNA or gDNA that made up the material.

Participant-given clinical history determined each cohort assignment. V usage is TRBV5-4 and J usage is TRBJ1-2; D might be TRBD1 (6 bases). The origin of this receptor is a woman aged 50 to 65 who had been exposed to COVID-19. Sequenced sample: PBMCs or T cells enriched from blood (not recorded which). The CDR3 region is CASSFHRAGYGYTF. In nucleotides, the CDR3 is TGTGCCAGCAGCTTCCACAGGGCTGGTTATGGCTACACCTTC.